Below are 20 T cell receptor beta chains sequenced from a single sample in a study of T cells after posttransplantation cyclophosphamide listed by TCRdb under 2016. The library was produced with the immunoSEQ multiplex PCR assay. TCRdb holds this immuneACCESS table with in-frame rearrangements only. Some clones are missing; in checked studies, unresolved V genes explain under half, and the rest has no known cause. The table gives 23,000 or so clones for this sample, with none occurring only once. Roughly 2% of the sample belongs to the ten largest clones. The treatment or condition label, read with the paper, signifies: high-dose cyclophosphamide on days +3 and +4 as single-agent GVHD prophylaxis. For conditioning, the PTCy patients got busulfan and fludarabine, then a related or unrelated marrow graft, followed by cyclophosphamide on days +3 and +4. The source material was PBMCs, sampled after allogeneic stem cell transplant with posttransplant cyclophosphamide. These receptors were taken from a male patient aged 18-30 years who received an allogeneic stem cell transplant from a related donor, was CMV-positive, and had no GVHD. Following transplantation, part of the T cell population may be supplied by the graft donor rather than the patient.

This clone was seen many times. The V gene is TRBV7-9, the J gene TRBJ1-4; D uncertain. The CDR3 sequence is 13 residues long. V was trimmed by 2 bases and J by 5 bases, leaving 6 bases between them. CDR1 SEHNR and CDR2 FQNEAQ come from the germline V gene (reference sequence). The CDR3 DNA reads TGTGCCAGCAGCTTAACTTCGAATGAAAAACTGTTTTTT. Protein sequence: CASSLTSNEKLFF. Combining the CDR3 with reference TRBV7-9 and TRBJ1-4 gives the whole variable domain DTGVSQNPRHKITKRGQNVTFRCDPISEHNRLYWYRQTLGQGPEFLTYFQNEAQLEKSRLLSDRFSAERPKGSFSTLEIQRTEQGDSAMYLCASSLTSNEKLFFGSGTQLSVL.

This clone came up many times. The rearrangement joins TRBV27 to TRBJ1-5; no firm D call. CDR3 length: 15 amino acids. CDR1 and CDR2 (germline): MNHEY, SMNVEV (reference sequence). The V end was cut by 5 bases, the J end by 5 bases, with 16 bases between. This CDR3 reads CASSVSRGGDQPQHF. Here the CDR3 DNA reads TGTGCCAGCAGTGTCAGTCGTGGAGGCGATCAGCCCCAGCATTTT.

This clone showed up many times. V usage is TRBV19 and J usage is TRBJ2-4, with 14 bases identical to TRBD2. Germline assignment: CDR1 LNHDA and CDR2 SQIVND (reference sequence). The V segment lost 6 bases and the J segment 1 base; nucleotides outside the gene matches: 11. This CDR3 contains 19 residues. The CDR3, as DNA: TGTGCCAGTAGCCTAGCGGGACTAGCGGGAGAGGGGGCCAAAAACATTCAGTACTTC. Translation: CASSLAGLAGEGAKNIQYF.

A few counts support this clone. This chain links TRBV27 with TRBJ2-5, with a tentative D call TRBD2 (5 bases). The DNA end favors TRBJ2-7, so the J call may be wrong. Germline V lookup: CDR1 MNHEY, CDR2 SMNVEV (reference sequence). This CDR3 has 16 amino acids. CDR3 sequence (DNA): TGTGCCAGCAGTTTATCCCCGGGGTATAGGAACTCCGAGCAGTACTTC. Translating it yields CASSLSPGYRNSEQYF.

At least ten counts were recorded for this clone. J is TRBJ2-7 and V is TRBV18; tentatively, D is TRBD1 (5 bases). Trimming shortened V by 3 bases and J by 3 bases, and 15 bases separated the two germline ends. The CDR3 is 15 amino acids. In germline, CDR1 is KGHSH, CDR2 LQKENI. CDR3 amino acids: CASSPLSGHHYEQYF. CDR3 DNA sequence: TGTGCCAGCTCACCTTTGTCCGGACACCACTACGAGCAGTACTTC.

This clone was observed many times. The DNA of the CDR3 is TGTGCCAGCAGCCAAATACAGGGAACCGGGGAGCTGTTTTTT. This gives the protein CASSQIQGTGELFF. The chain combines TRBV4-2 with TRBJ2-2; a possible D gene is TRBD1 (6 bases). The CDR3 has 14 amino acids. Trimming left V 2 bases short and J 5 bases short, with 9 bases between. The V gene's germline CDR1 is LGHNA and CDR2 YNFKEQ.

This clone appeared many times. This chain connects TRBV27 to TRBJ2-7, with D possibly being TRBD1 (6 bases). The ends were cut back, 6 bases at V and 4 bases at J, with 16 bases in the middle. The CDR3 covers 14 residues. CDR1 MNHEY and CDR2 SMNVEV come from the germline V gene (reference sequence). The CDR3 coding sequence is TGTGCCAGCAGACTTCCAGGGGACGGGTACGAGCAGTACTTC. This codes for CASRLPGDGYEQYF.

This clone was seen at least ten times. The chain links TRBV6-6 to TRBJ2-1; 7 bases fit TRBD2. J was trimmed by 0 bases and V by 5 bases; bases with no gene match: 4. CDR3 size: 15 residues. Looked up from germline, CDR1 is MNHNY and CDR2 is SVGAGI (reference sequence). For the CDR3, the DNA is TGTGCCAGCAGTCGCGGCGGGAGCTCCTACAATGAGCAGTTCTTC. Encoded protein: CASSRGGSSYNEQFF.

This clone was observed many times. J is TRBJ2-2 and V is TRBV30; 7 positions agree with TRBD1. The CDR3 extends over 15 amino acids. Germline CDR1 GTSNPN, CDR2 SVGIG (reference sequence). The trim removed 2 bases at V and 5 bases at J, leaving 8 bases unmatched. CDR3 sequence reads: CAWSQWTGRTGELFF. DNA of the CDR3: TGTGCCTGGAGTCAATGGACAGGAAGAACCGGGGAGCTGTTTTTT. Using reference TRBV30 and TRBJ2-2 for the parts outside the CDR3, the full variable domain is SQTIHQWPATLVQPVGSPLSLECTVEGTSNPNLYWYRQAAGRGLQLLFYSVGIGQISSEVPQNLSASRPQDRQFILSSKKLLLSDSGFYLCAWSQWTGRTGELFFGEGSRLTVL.

This clone was counted many times. V gene TRBV10-2 combines with J gene TRBJ2-5; TRBD2 agrees at 9 bases. With V trimmed by 4 bases and J by 5 bases, 11 bases remained unmatched. The CDR3 extends over 16 amino acids. Germline V gives CDR1 WSHSY, CDR2 SAAADI. CDR3 region: CASSVGREGVWETQYF. The DNA of the CDR3 is TGCGCCAGCAGTGTAGGGCGGGAGGGCGTTTGGGAGACCCAGTACTTC.

In this sample, this clone turned up many times. This rearrangement joins TRBV6-5 to TRBJ2-7; TRBD1 matches 9 bases. The V segment lost 2 bases and the J segment 3 bases; nucleotides outside the gene matches: 2. The CDR3 is made up of 14 amino acids. In germline, CDR1 is MNHEY, CDR2 SVGAGI. CDR3 region: CASSYGTGNYEQYF. As DNA, the CDR3 is TGTGCCAGCAGTTACGGGACAGGGAACTACGAGCAGTACTTC.

This clone was counted many times. The chain is built from TRBV7-8 and TRBJ2-2; D is ambiguous. There are 13 residues in the CDR3. Trimming pared 3 bases from V and 2 bases from J, leaving 4 bases between. Germline V gene lookup returns CDR1 SGHVS and CDR2 FQNEAQ. CDR3 sequence: CASSLGNTGELFF. The CDR3 nucleotides are TGTGCCAGCAGCTTGGGCAACACCGGGGAGCTGTTTTTT.

This clone has at least ten counts. The chain's CDR3 is CASSLQGKGTEAFF. Here the CDR3 DNA reads TGTGCCAGCAGTTTACAGGGAAAGGGAACTGAAGCTTTCTTT. This chain links TRBV2 with TRBJ1-1, with D perhaps TRBD1 (6 bases). V was shortened by 5 bases and J by 5 bases, with 15 bases between the two germline ends. Germline V lookup: CDR1 SNHLY, CDR2 FYNNEI. The CDR3 runs 14 residues.

This clone was seen many times. The chain is built from TRBV6-1 and TRBJ1-5, with D perhaps TRBD1 (6 bases). The germline gives CDR1 MNHNS, CDR2 SASEGT. CDR3 length equals 15 residues. With 7 bases removed from V and 0 bases from J, the gap between germline ends came to 13 bases. CDR3 in DNA: TGTGCCAGCATGGACAGACCCTTTAGCAATCAGCCCCAGCATTTT. Its protein is CASMDRPFSNQPQHF.

The chain is built from TRBV5-4 and TRBJ2-5; 12 bases fit TRBD2. The J segment lost 5 bases and the V segment lost 4 bases, leaving 9 bases of the junction unmatched. CDR1 SGHNT and CDR2 YYREEE come from the germline V gene (reference sequence). This CDR3 is built from 16 residues. The CDR3 loop reads CASSPGTSGQGETQYF. CDR3 DNA: TGTGCCAGCAGCCCGGGGACTAGCGGGCAGGGGGAGACCCAGTACTTC. Based on the CDR3 plus reference TRBV5-4 and TRBJ2-5, the full variable domain is ETGVTQSPTHLIKTRGQQVTLRCSSQSGHNTVSWYQQALGQGPQFIFQYYREEENGRGNFPPRFSGLQFPNYSSELNVNALELDDSALYLCASSPGTSGQGETQYFGPGTRLLVL.

This clone was seen ten or more times. The gene calls are TRBV28 and TRBJ2-5; 7 bases agree with TRBD2. V lost 1 base and J lost 2; bases outside the gene matches: 4. Per germline, CDR1 MDHEN and CDR2 SYDVKM. The CDR3 runs to 15 residues. Here the CDR3 DNA reads TGTGCCAGCAGTTTATACCAGCGGGAACAAGAGACCCAGTACTTC. Its protein product is CASSLYQREQETQYF.

This clone was observed at least ten times. The chain is built from TRBV30 and TRBJ2-1, with TRBD1 identical over 9 bases. Germline loops: CDR1 GTSNPN, CDR2 SVGIG (reference sequence). This CDR3 has 14 amino acids. V shed 7 bases and J 8 bases; nucleotides not matched to a gene: 12. CDR3 protein: CAFGQGLGMDEQFF. CDR3 DNA sequence: TGTGCCTTCGGACAGGGGTTAGGGATGGATGAGCAGTTCTTC.

The sample holds many counts of this clone. The chain uses TRBV7-9 and TRBJ2-7; possibly TRBD1 for D (6 bases). This CDR3 contains 17 residues. V was clipped by 5 bases and J by 2 bases, with 22 bases between them. Per germline, CDR1 SEHNR and CDR2 FQNEAQ (reference sequence). The CDR3 DNA is TGTGCCAGCAGCCCCATCCATGACAGGCCACCTGCCTACGAGCAGTACTTC. Amino acid sequence: CASSPIHDRPPAYEQYF. Drawing the rest from reference TRBV7-9 and TRBJ2-7, the complete variable domain is DTGVSQNPRHKITKRGQNVTFRCDPISEHNRLYWYRQTLGQGPEFLTYFQNEAQLEKSRLLSDRFSAERPKGSFSTLEIQRTEQGDSAMYLCASSPIHDRPPAYEQYFGPGTRLTVT.

The table lists this clone with many counts. The chain uses TRBV10-3 and TRBJ2-5, with 7 positions matching TRBD1. V shed 3 bases and J 2 bases; nucleotides not matched to a gene: 6. The CDR3 sequence is 15 residues long. Germline CDR1 reads ENHRY; CDR2 reads SYGVKD. This chain's CDR3 is CAISEEGAHQETQYF. CDR3 nucleotides: TGTGCCATCAGTGAAGAGGGGGCGCATCAAGAGACCCAGTACTTC.

This clone came up many times. The rearrangement uses TRBV6-1 and TRBJ2-3; the D gene is possibly TRBD2 (6 bases). Trimming removed 7 bases from V and 5 bases from J, with 7 bases in between. Germline loops: CDR1 MNHNS, CDR2 SASEGT. This CDR3 comprises 11 residues. The CDR3 nucleotides are TGTGCCAGCACCGGGGGAGATACGCAGTATTTT. Translated, it gives CASTGGDTQYF.